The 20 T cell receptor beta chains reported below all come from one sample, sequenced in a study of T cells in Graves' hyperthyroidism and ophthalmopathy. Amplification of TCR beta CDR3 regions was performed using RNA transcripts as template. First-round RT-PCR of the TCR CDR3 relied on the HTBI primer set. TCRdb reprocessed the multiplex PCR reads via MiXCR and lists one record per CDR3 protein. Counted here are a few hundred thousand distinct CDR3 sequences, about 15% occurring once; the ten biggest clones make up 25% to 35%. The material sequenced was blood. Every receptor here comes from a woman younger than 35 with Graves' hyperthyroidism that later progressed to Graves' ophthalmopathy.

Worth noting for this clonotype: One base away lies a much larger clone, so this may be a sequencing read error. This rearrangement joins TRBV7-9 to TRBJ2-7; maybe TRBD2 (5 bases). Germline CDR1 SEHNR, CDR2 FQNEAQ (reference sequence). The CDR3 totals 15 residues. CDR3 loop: CASSSLPEGAYEQCF. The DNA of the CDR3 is TGTGCCAGCAGCTCCCTCCCCGAGGGAGCCTACGAGCAGTGCTTC.

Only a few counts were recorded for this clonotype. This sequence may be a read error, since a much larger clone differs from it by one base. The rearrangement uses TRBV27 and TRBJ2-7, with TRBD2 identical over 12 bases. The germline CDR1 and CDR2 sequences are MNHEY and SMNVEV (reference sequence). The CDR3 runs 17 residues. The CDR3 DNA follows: TGTGCCGGCAGTTCCCAACTAGCGGGGGGATCGTACTACGAGCAGTACTTC. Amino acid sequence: CAGSSQLAGGSYYEQYF.

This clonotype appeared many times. CDR3 amino acids: CASSLMTANTDTQYF. CDR3 coding DNA: TGTGCCAGCAGTTTAATGACGGCTAACACAGATACGCAGTATTTT. J is TRBJ2-3 and V is TRBV28; unclear D gene. V lost 2 bases and J lost 2, with 11 bases in between. The CDR3 consists of 15 residues. Germline values: CDR1 MDHEN, CDR2 SYDVKM.

CDR3 sequence reads: CASSARLAGTGELFF. Here the CDR3 DNA reads TGTGCCAGCAGTGCAAGACTAGCGGGAACCGGGGAGCTGTTTTTT. The chain joins TRBV25-1 to TRBJ2-2; 11 bases match TRBD2. CDR1 is MGHDK, CDR2 SYGVNS, per germline. The length of the CDR3 is 15 residues. The ends lost 4 bases at V and 5 bases at J; junction bases unmatched: 3. Combining the CDR3 with reference TRBV25-1 and TRBJ2-2 gives the whole variable domain EADIYQTPRYLVIGTGKKITLECSQTMGHDKMYWYQQDPGMELHLIHYSYGVNSTEKGDLSSESTVSRIRTEHFPLTLESARPSHTSQYLCASSARLAGTGELFFGEGSRLTVL.

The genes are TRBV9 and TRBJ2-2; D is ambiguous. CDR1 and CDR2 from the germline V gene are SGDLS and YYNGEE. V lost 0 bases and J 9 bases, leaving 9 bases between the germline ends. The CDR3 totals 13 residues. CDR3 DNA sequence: TGTGCCAGCAGCGTAGGAGTTAACAGGGAGCTGTTTTTT. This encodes CASSVGVNRELFF. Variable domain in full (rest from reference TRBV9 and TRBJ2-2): DSGVTQTPKHLITATGQRVTLRCSPRSGDLSVYWYQQSLDQGLQFLIQYYNGEERAKGNILERFSAQQFPDLHSELNLSSLELGDSALYFCASSVGVNRELFFGEGSRLTVL.

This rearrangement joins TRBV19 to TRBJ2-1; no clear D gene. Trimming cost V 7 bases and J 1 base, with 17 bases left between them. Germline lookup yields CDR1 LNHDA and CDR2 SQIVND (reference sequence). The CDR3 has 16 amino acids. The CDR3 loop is CASISIADLSYNEQFF. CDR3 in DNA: TGTGCCAGTATTTCAATAGCAGACTTGTCCTACAATGAGCAGTTCTTC.

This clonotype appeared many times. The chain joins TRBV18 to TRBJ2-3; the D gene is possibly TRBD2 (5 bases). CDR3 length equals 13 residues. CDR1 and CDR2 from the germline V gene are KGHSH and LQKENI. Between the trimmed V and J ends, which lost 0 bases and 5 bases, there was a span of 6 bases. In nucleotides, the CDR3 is TGTGCCAGCTCACCACCGGGAGAAGATACGCAGTATTTT. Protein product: CASSPPGEDTQYF. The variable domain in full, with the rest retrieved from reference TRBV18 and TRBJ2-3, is NAGVMQNPRHLVRRRGQEARLRCSPMKGHSHVYWYRQLPEEGLKFMVYLQKENIIDESGMPKERFSAEFPKEGPSILRIQQVVRGDSAAYFCASSPPGEDTQYFGPGTRLTVL.

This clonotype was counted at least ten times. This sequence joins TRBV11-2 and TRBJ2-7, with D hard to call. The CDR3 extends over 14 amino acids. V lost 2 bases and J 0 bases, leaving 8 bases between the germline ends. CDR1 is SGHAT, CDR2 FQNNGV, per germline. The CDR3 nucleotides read TGTGCCAGCAGCTTAAGTCAGTCCTCCTACGAGCAGTACTTC. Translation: CASSLSQSSYEQYF.

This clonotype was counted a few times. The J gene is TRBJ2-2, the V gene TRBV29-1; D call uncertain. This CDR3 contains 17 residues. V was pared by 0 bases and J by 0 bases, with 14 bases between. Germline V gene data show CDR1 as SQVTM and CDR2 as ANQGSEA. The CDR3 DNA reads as TGCAGCGTTGAAGAATTAAATGGTATCACGAACACCGGGGAGCTGTTTTTT. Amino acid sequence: CSVEELNGITNTGELFF.

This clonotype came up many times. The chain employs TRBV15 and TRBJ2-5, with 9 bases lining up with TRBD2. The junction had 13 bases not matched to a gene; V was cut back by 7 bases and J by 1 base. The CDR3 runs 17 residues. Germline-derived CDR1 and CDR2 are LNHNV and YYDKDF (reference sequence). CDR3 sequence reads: CATNRGGGSGSQETQYF. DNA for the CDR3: TGTGCCACCAACAGGGGTGGGGGTAGCGGGAGCCAAGAGACCCAGTACTTC.

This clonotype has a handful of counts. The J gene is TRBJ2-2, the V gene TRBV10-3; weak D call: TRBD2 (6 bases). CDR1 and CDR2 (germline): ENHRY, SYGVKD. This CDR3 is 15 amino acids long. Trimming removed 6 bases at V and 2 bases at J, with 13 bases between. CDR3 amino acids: CAISRDLDNTGELFF. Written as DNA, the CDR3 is TGTGCCATCAGCCGGGACTTGGATAACACCGGGGAGCTGTTTTTT.

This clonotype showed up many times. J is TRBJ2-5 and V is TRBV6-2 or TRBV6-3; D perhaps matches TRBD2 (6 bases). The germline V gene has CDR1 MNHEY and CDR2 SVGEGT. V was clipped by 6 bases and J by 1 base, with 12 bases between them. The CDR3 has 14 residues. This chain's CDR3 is CASSPAGPQETQYF. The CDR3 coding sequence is TGTGCCAGCAGCCCTGCGGGGCCCCAAGAGACCCAGTACTTC.

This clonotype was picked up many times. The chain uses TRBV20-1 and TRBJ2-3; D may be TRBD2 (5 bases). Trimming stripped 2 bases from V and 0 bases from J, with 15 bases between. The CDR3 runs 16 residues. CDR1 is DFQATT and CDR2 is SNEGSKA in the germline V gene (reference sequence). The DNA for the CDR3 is TGCAGTGCTAGAAAGAATGGAGCGGTTAGCACAGATACGCAGTATTTT. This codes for CSARKNGAVSTDTQYF.

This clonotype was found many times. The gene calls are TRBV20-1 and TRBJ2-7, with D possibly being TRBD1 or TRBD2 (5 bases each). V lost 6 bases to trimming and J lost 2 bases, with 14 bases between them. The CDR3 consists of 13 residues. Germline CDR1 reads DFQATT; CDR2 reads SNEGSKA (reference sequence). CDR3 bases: TGCAGTGCCGTAATCAGGGAGCCCTACGAGCAGTACTTC. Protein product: CSAVIREPYEQYF.

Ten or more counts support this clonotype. CDR3 nucleotide sequence: TGCAGTGCTAGAGGTTTAACTAGCATGTACGAGCAGTACTTC. This encodes CSARGLTSMYEQYF. The V gene is TRBV20-1, the J gene TRBJ2-7, with D perhaps matching TRBD2 (6 bases). V was trimmed by 1 base and J by 4 bases, leaving 14 bases between them. Germline loops: CDR1 DFQATT, CDR2 SNEGSKA (reference sequence). This CDR3 has 14 residues.

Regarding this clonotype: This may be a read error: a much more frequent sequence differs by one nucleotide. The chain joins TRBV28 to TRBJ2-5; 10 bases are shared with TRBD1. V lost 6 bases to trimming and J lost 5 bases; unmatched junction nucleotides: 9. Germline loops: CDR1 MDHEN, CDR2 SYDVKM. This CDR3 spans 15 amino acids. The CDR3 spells CASSPWTGGGETQYF. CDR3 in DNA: TGTGCCAGCAGCCCTTGGACAGGGGGGGGGGAGACCCAGTACTTC.

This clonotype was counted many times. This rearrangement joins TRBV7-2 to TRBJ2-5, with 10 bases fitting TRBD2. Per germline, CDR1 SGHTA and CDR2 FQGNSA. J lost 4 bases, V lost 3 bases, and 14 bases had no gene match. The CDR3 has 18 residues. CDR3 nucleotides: TGTGCCAGCAGCTTTACAGGGAACCTAGCGGGAGTGGGAGAGACCCAGTACTTC. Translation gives CASSFTGNLAGVGETQYF.

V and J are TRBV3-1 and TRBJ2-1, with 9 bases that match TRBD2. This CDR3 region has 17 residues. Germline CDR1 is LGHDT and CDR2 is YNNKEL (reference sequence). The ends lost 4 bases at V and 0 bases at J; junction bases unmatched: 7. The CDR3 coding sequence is TGTGCCAGCAGCCCCCTTGCGGGGGGGAGCTCCTACAATGAGCAGTTCTTC. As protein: CASSPLAGGSSYNEQFF.

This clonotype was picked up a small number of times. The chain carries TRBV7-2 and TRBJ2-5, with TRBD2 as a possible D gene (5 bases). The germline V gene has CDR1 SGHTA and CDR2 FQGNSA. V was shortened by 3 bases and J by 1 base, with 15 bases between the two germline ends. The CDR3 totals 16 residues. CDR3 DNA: TGTGCCAGCAGCTTGGAATTGGAGGACCCCCAAGAGACCCAGTACTTC. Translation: CASSLELEDPQETQYF.

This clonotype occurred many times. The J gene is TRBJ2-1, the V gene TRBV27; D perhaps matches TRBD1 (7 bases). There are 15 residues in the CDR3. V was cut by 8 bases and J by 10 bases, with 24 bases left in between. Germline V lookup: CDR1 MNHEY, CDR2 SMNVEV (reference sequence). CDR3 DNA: TGTGCCAGCTTGGGCGAGGGGGCGGAGGGACTCGAGCAGTTCTTC. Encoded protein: CASLGEGAEGLEQFF.